This TCR beta chain is drawn from a study of radiation and T cells in renal cell carcinoma. Study-wide results and limits: Baseline intratumoral clonotype presence is unknown without pretreatment biopsies. In blood, top tumor clones expanded by 2 weeks, shrinking by 4.

The protocol was immunoSEQ multiplex PCR, while the TCRdb copy is restricted to in-frame clones and leaves out a portion. The sample lists around 140,000 clones; about 88% were seen once. Stated time point: blood 4 weeks post-SBRT, at nephrectomy. Treatment noted: 15 Gy SBRT to primary tumor, nephrectomy 4 weeks later. Nephrectomy followed 15 Gy stereotactic body radiation by 4 weeks. This CDR3 contains 14 residues. Germline V gives CDR1 MNHEY, CDR2 SMNVEV (reference sequence). Trimming took off 5 bases at V and 7 bases at J, with 17 bases between the two ends. Regarding this clone: As yet, its antigen is unknown.

Sequencing was performed on blood, taken from a patient whose treatment included radiotherapy and nephrectomy. This chain uses TRBV27 with TRBJ2-5; possible D gene TRBD1, 7 bases. This receptor was taken from a woman between 50 and 59 years old with renal cell carcinoma. The CDR3 DNA sequence: TGTGCCAGCAGTCCCTCAGGGGGGTTTGGGACCCAGTACTTC. The encoded protein is CASSPSGGFGTQYF.